A single sample is the source of the 12 T cell receptor beta chains below, sequenced in a study of T cells in narcolepsy. The protocol was immunoSEQ multiplex PCR, while the TCRdb copy is restricted to in-frame clones and leaves out a portion. This table holds roughly 25,000 clones, 85% to 90% found once. The sample was CD45RA- memory CD4+ T cells from PBMCs. The receptors here all came from a human donor with narcolepsy.

This chain uses TRBV28 with TRBJ2-1; the match to TRBD2 covers 9 bases. This CDR3 is built from 13 residues. Losses at the gene ends were 8 bases for V and 4 bases for J; bases not matched to a gene: 3. In germline, CDR1 is MDHEN, CDR2 SYDVKM. DNA of the CDR3: TGTGCCAGCGTAACTAGCGGGTACAATGAGCAGTTCTTC. The encoded protein is CASVTSGYNEQFF.

The chain uses TRBV7-2 and TRBJ2-2; the D is unclear. CDR1 is SGHTA and CDR2 is FQGNSA in the germline V gene. The CDR3 totals 14 residues. V was pared by 5 bases and J by 9 bases, with 16 bases between. CDR3 DNA: TGTGCCAGCAGCCAGGCCGGAAGCCCGAGGGAGCTGTTTTTT. This codes for CASSQAGSPRELFF.

The rearrangement joins TRBV9 to TRBJ2-5; D ambiguous. Germline-derived CDR1 and CDR2 are SGDLS and YYNGEE. The CDR3 has 13 residues. V lost 3 bases to trimming and J lost 4 bases, with 10 bases between them. The CDR3 DNA follows: TGTGCCAGCAGCGCTAGAGTCAGAGAGACCCAGTACTTC. Amino acids: CASSARVRETQYF.

The chain uses TRBV5-1 and TRBJ1-1, with D possibly matching TRBD1 (6 bases). Trimming took 0 bases from V and 8 from J, leaving 11 bases between them. The length of the CDR3 is 13 residues. Germline V lookup: CDR1 SGHRS, CDR2 YFSETQ. The CDR3 DNA is TGCGCCAGCAGCTTGGCGGGGACACGGGAAGCTTTCTTT. Protein: CASSLAGTREAFF.

The V call is TRBV7-9, the J call TRBJ1-2; 8 positions match TRBD1. The CDR3 runs to 15 residues. The V gene's germline CDR1 is SEHNR and CDR2 FQNEAQ (reference sequence). Trimming at V came to 1 base and at J to 8 bases, leaving 9 bases not matched to a gene. The CDR3 reads CASSLEPNRGKGYTF. CDR3 sequence (DNA): TGTGCCAGCAGCTTAGAGCCCAACAGGGGGAAAGGCTACACCTTC.

J is TRBJ2-1 and V is TRBV2, with 8 bases lining up with TRBD1. V trimming: 7 bases; J trimming: 2 bases; junction bases outside the gene matches: 4. The germline V gene encodes CDR1 SNHLY and CDR2 FYNNEI. The CDR3 covers 14 residues. CDR3 coding DNA: TGTGCCAGCAAGGGACAGGTGACCTACAATGAGCAGTTCTTC. Translation gives CASKGQVTYNEQFF.

This clone occurred once. The J gene is TRBJ2-7, the V gene TRBV11-2; D possibly corresponds to TRBD2 (6 bases). V shed 3 bases and J shed 0 bases, with 12 bases lying between them. CDR1 and CDR2 (germline): SGHAT, FQNNGV. The CDR3 contains 15 residues. The DNA for the CDR3 is TGTGCCAGCAGCTTTAAAGCGGGTCTCTCCTACGAGCAGTACTTC. Encoded protein: CASSFKAGLSYEQYF.

This chain uses TRBV14 with TRBJ2-5; TRBD2 aligns across 14 bases. The CDR3 totals 14 residues. J lost 5 bases, V lost 8 bases, and 4 bases had no gene match. Looked up from germline, CDR1 is SGHDN and CDR2 is FVKESK. In DNA form, the CDR3 reads TGTGCCAGCTCTCGGACTAGCGGGAGGGAGACCCAGTACTTC. Protein sequence: CASSRTSGRETQYF.

This rearrangement joins TRBV5-4 to TRBJ2-1; 7 bases are a match to TRBD1. CDR1 SGHNT and CDR2 YYREEE come from the germline V gene (reference sequence). The V segment lost 1 base and the J segment 4 bases; nucleotides outside the gene matches: 5. This CDR3 comprises 15 residues. CDR3 sequence: CASSLRQGSYNEQFF. The CDR3, as DNA: TGTGCCAGCAGCTTGAGACAGGGATCGTACAATGAGCAGTTCTTC.

In its sample, this clone is large. The V gene is TRBV2, the J gene TRBJ1-3; TRBD1 matches at 8 bases. The V gene end was trimmed by 6 bases and the J gene end by 0 bases; junction bases not matched to a gene: 4. CDR3 length: 15 residues. The germline gives CDR1 SNHLY, CDR2 FYNNEI. The CDR3 DNA reads as TGTGCCAGCAGGACAGGGGTCTTCTCTGGAAACACCATATATTTT. Amino acids: CASRTGVFSGNTIYF. Variable domain in full (rest from reference TRBV2 and TRBJ1-3): EPEVTQTPSHQVTQMGQEVILRCVPISNHLYFYWYRQILGQKVEFLVSFYNNEISEKSEIFDDQFSVERPDGSNFTLKIRSTKLEDSAMYFCASRTGVFSGNTIYFGEGSWLTVV.

The CDR3 DNA is TGCGCCAGCAGCTTGGCGGGAGGGCGGAGCGGGAGGTACACGAACACCGGGGAGCTGTTTTTT. It encodes CASSLAGGRSGRYTNTGELFF. The V and J genes are TRBV5-1 and TRBJ2-2, with TRBD2 identical over 9 bases. The CDR3 has 21 amino acids. Germline CDR1 SGHRS, CDR2 YFSETQ. J gave up 0 bases and V 0 bases, and 15 bases lay outside the gene matches.

This clone occurred a few times. This chain uses TRBV30 with TRBJ1-3, with TRBD1 matching 7 bases. The ends lost 8 bases at V and 2 bases at J; junction bases unmatched: 3. The CDR3 is made up of 12 amino acids. Germline V lookup: CDR1 GTSNPN, CDR2 SVGIG (reference sequence). CDR3 coding DNA: TGTGCCAGGGGGCAGACTGGAAACACCATATATTTT. Translation gives CARGQTGNTIYF. The full variable domain, rest sourced from reference TRBV30 and TRBJ1-3, is SQTIHQWPATLVQPVGSPLSLECTVEGTSNPNLYWYRQAAGRGLQLLFYSVGIGQISSEVPQNLSASRPQDRQFILSSKKLLLSDSGFYLCARGQTGNTIYFGEGSWLTVV.